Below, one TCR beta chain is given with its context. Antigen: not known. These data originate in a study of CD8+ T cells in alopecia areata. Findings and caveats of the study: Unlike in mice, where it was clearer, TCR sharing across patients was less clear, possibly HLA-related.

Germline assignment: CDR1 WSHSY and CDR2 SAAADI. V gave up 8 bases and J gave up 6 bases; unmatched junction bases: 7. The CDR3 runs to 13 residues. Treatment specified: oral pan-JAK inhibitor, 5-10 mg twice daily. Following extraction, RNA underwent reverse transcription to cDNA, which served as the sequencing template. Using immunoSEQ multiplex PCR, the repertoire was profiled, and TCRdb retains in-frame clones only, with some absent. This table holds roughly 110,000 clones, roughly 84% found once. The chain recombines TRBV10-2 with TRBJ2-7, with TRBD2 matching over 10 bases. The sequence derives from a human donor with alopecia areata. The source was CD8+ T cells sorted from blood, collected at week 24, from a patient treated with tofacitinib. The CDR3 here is CASAAGGPVEQYF. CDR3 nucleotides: TGCGCCAGCGCAGCGGGGGGGCCGGTCGAGCAGTACTTC.